These 20 T cell receptor beta chains were all obtained from the same sample, sequenced in a study of cytomegalovirus exposure and HLA in healthy donors. The PCR contained 60 Vbeta and 13 Jbeta primers. The repertoire was sequenced with immunoSEQ multiplex PCR; TCRdb's copy has only in-frame clones and lacks some. The table includes about 170,000 clones, almost 75% detected once. Sample: PBMCs. The receptors stem from a young woman in good health and CMV-seropositive.

The chain links TRBV4-2 to TRBJ1-1, with unresolved D. The V end was cut by 5 bases, the J end by 1 base, with 8 bases between. Germline CDR1 reads LGHNA; CDR2 reads YNFKEQ. The CDR3 totals 13 residues. CDR3 region: CASSVRENTEAFF. The DNA of the CDR3 is TGTGCCAGCAGCGTTCGAGAGAACACTGAAGCTTTCTTT.

This clone was observed once. The chain is built from TRBV29-1 and TRBJ2-1, with D perhaps matching TRBD1 (6 bases). Germline V gives CDR1 SQVTM, CDR2 ANQGSEA. This CDR3 has 12 residues. Trimming removed 8 bases at V and 10 bases at J, with 18 bases between. Written as DNA, the CDR3 is TGCAGCACCTGGAAGACTCAGGGGGAGCAGTTCTTC. This sequence encodes CSTWKTQGEQFF.

This chain connects TRBV11-2 to TRBJ2-1, with TRBD1 identical over 7 bases. V dropped 5 bases and J dropped 0; count of bases not matched to a gene: 7. This CDR3 is built from 16 residues. CDR1 is SGHAT, CDR2 FQNNGV, per germline. CDR3 sequence reads: CASSQQGYISYNEQFF. The CDR3 region has the DNA TGTGCCAGCAGCCAACAGGGGTATATCTCCTACAATGAGCAGTTCTTC.

This sequence joins TRBV18 and TRBJ1-1; a possible D gene is TRBD1 (5 bases). This CDR3 has 15 amino acids. V was clipped by 6 bases and J by 1 base, with 15 bases between them. Germline V gene data show CDR1 as KGHSH and CDR2 as LQKENI. The CDR3 here is CASSARGGGNTEAFF. The CDR3 bases are TGTGCCAGCTCTGCCCGCGGGGGGGGGAACACTGAAGCTTTCTTT.

This clone was seen only a few times. The rearrangement links TRBV7-2 to TRBJ2-3; TRBD1 aligns across 7 bases. J was trimmed by 0 bases and V by 1 base; bases with no gene match: 7. The germline CDR1 and CDR2 sequences are SGHTA and FQGNSA. CDR3 size: 17 residues. CDR3: CASSLDWDRASTDTQYF. CDR3 nucleotides: TGTGCCAGCAGCTTAGACTGGGACAGAGCTAGCACAGATACGCAGTATTTT.

V and J are TRBV28 and TRBJ2-7; possible D gene TRBD1, 5 bases. Germline CDR1 is MDHEN and CDR2 is SYDVKM. This CDR3 has 12 amino acids. Deletions cut 2 bases from V and 4 bases from J, with 6 bases between. The CDR3 DNA reads as TGTGCCAGCAGTTTAGACAGTTACGAGCAGTACTTC. Its protein is CASSLDSYEQYF. Together with reference TRBV28 and TRBJ2-7, the CDR3 gives the full variable domain: DVKVTQSSRYLVKRTGEKVFLECVQDMDHENMFWYRQDPGLGLRLIYFSYDVKMKEKGDIPEGYSVSREKKERFSLILESASTNQTSMYLCASSLDSYEQYFGPGTRLTVT.

The chain joins TRBV19 to TRBJ2-7, with TRBD1 matching 7 bases. Per the germline V gene, CDR1 is LNHDA and CDR2 is SQIVND (reference sequence). The CDR3 sequence is 16 residues long. J lost 2 bases, V lost 4 bases, and 11 bases had no gene match. The CDR3 DNA is TGTGCCAGTAGTACCCCATCCGGGACAGAGACCTACGAGCAGTACTTC. Its protein product is CASSTPSGTETYEQYF.

The rearrangement links TRBV10-3 to TRBJ2-7; possibly TRBD1 for D (6 bases). Trimming removed 6 bases from V and 4 bases from J, with 16 bases in between. CDR1 is ENHRY, CDR2 SYGVKD, per germline. CDR3 length: 14 residues. This chain's CDR3 is CAIRPRDMYYEQYF. The CDR3, as DNA: TGTGCCATCAGACCCCGGGACATGTATTACGAGCAGTACTTC.

The rearrangement uses TRBV18 and TRBJ1-2; 7 positions match TRBD1. The CDR3 is 15 residues long. Trimming at V came to 5 bases and at J to 1 base, leaving 7 bases not matched to a gene. Germline loops: CDR1 KGHSH, CDR2 LQKENI. CDR3 region: CASSADRARNYGYTF. The CDR3 nucleotides are TGTGCCAGCTCAGCCGACAGGGCCCGTAACTATGGCTACACCTTC.

This clone has a single count. In DNA, the CDR3 is TGTGCCAGCAGTTACTCGAAGGGGGCGGGGGGCTCCGAGCAGTACTTC. Translating gives CASSYSKGAGGSEQYF. V and J are TRBV6-5 and TRBJ2-7; perhaps TRBD2 as D (8 bases). Germline CDR1 MNHEY, CDR2 SVGAGI. The CDR3 has 16 residues. V lost 0 bases, J lost 6 bases, and 18 bases lay in between.

The chain recombines TRBV11-2 with TRBJ2-1, with D possibly TRBD2 on 5 matching bases. The V and J ends lost 6 bases and 0 bases respectively, with 12 bases between them. Per the germline V gene, CDR1 is SGHAT and CDR2 is FQNNGV. The CDR3 has 15 residues. CDR3 sequence: CASRGGQSSYNEQFF. The CDR3 coding sequence is TGTGCCAGCAGGGGCGGGCAAAGCTCCTACAATGAGCAGTTCTTC.

This clone was picked up a small number of times. This sequence joins TRBV7-9 and TRBJ2-1; a weak D match, TRBD1 (6 bases). This CDR3 contains 17 residues. The V gene's germline CDR1 is SEHNR and CDR2 FQNEAQ (reference sequence). V lost 1 base and J 5 bases, leaving 18 bases between the germline ends. CDR3 nucleotide sequence: TGTGCCAGCAGCTTAGACGTGGGCCAGGGGATCCACAATGAGCAGTTCTTC. Translation: CASSLDVGQGIHNEQFF. Combining the CDR3 with reference TRBV7-9 and TRBJ2-1 gives the whole variable domain DTGVSQNPRHKITKRGQNVTFRCDPISEHNRLYWYRQTLGQGPEFLTYFQNEAQLEKSRLLSDRFSAERPKGSFSTLEIQRTEQGDSAMYLCASSLDVGQGIHNEQFFGPGTRLTVL.

This clone has only a few counts. The chain links TRBV9 to TRBJ2-7, with a weak D call TRBD2 (5 bases). Germline CDR1 is SGDLS and CDR2 is YYNGEE. The CDR3 runs to 14 residues. Trimming took off 4 bases at V and 2 bases at J, with 13 bases between the two ends. The DNA for the CDR3 is TGTGCCAGCAGCCCCCCGGGGATAACCTACGAGCAGTACTTC. This codes for CASSPPGITYEQYF. Full variable domain (rest looked up from reference TRBV9 and TRBJ2-7): DSGVTQTPKHLITATGQRVTLRCSPRSGDLSVYWYQQSLDQGLQFLIQYYNGEERAKGNILERFSAQQFPDLHSELNLSSLELGDSALYFCASSPPGITYEQYFGPGTRLTVT.

The V and J genes are TRBV5-1 and TRBJ2-7, with D possibly matching TRBD1 (5 bases). V was clipped by 4 bases and J by 4 bases, with 18 bases between them. Germline V gene lookup returns CDR1 SGHRS and CDR2 YFSETQ. The CDR3 sequence is 15 residues long. DNA of the CDR3: TGCGCCAGCAGCGCGGAATCGGACAAAGGATACGAGCAGTACTTC. Its translation: CASSAESDKGYEQYF.

The chain combines TRBV5-4 with TRBJ2-7; 8 nucleotides align to TRBD1. Germline V gives CDR1 SGHNT, CDR2 YYREEE (reference sequence). V lost 2 bases and J lost 5; bases outside the gene matches: 12. The CDR3 spans 16 residues. Written as DNA, the CDR3 is TGTGCCAGCAGCTTAGGAGATGGACAGGGCCTACACGAGCAGTACTTC. Translation gives CASSLGDGQGLHEQYF.

This clone was found once. The rearrangement links TRBV7-6 to TRBJ2-7, with 9 bases lining up with TRBD1. This CDR3 spans 15 amino acids. After removal of 5 bases from V and 0 bases from J, the junction contained 5 bases not matched to a gene. Per the germline V gene, CDR1 is SGHVS and CDR2 is FNYEAQ. CDR3 region: CASSVGTGSSYEQYF. In DNA, the CDR3 is TGTGCCAGCAGCGTCGGGACAGGGAGCTCCTACGAGCAGTACTTC.

This clone was detected a few times. The rearrangement links TRBV5-1 to TRBJ2-5; 12 bases map to TRBD2. This CDR3 region has 15 residues. J was trimmed by 1 base and V by 3 bases; bases with no gene match: 1. CDR1 is SGHRS, CDR2 YFSETQ, per germline. The CDR3 sequence: CASSSGLAGQETQYF. Here the CDR3 DNA reads TGCGCCAGCAGCTCGGGACTAGCGGGCCAAGAGACCCAGTACTTC.

This rearrangement joins TRBV5-4 to TRBJ2-3, with a tentative D call TRBD2 (5 bases). Trimming removed 0 bases at V and 4 bases at J, with 12 bases between. CDR3 size: 15 residues. Germline-derived CDR1 and CDR2 are SGHNT and YYREEE (reference sequence). CDR3 amino acids: CASSLAGRVADTQYF. The CDR3 region has the DNA TGTGCCAGCAGCTTGGCGGGAAGGGTCGCAGATACGCAGTATTTT.

The chain employs TRBV19 and TRBJ2-3; unclear D gene. The CDR3 consists of 13 residues. The V end lost 6 bases, the J end lost 6 bases, and 13 bases lay between the germline ends. The germline V gene encodes CDR1 LNHDA and CDR2 SQIVND (reference sequence). The CDR3 sequence: CASRGMGPDTQYF. CDR3 sequence (DNA): TGTGCCAGTAGAGGAATGGGCCCGGATACGCAGTATTTT.

The chain uses TRBV4-2 and TRBJ1-6, with 8 bases lining up with TRBD1. This CDR3 is built from 16 residues. V was pared by 5 bases and J by 9 bases, with 12 bases of the junction left unmatched. CDR1 is LGHNA and CDR2 is YNFKEQ in the germline V gene. The DNA of the CDR3 is TGTGCCAGCAGCATCCTCGGACAGGGACAGAGTTCACCCCTCCACTTT. It yields the protein CASSILGQGQSSPLHF.